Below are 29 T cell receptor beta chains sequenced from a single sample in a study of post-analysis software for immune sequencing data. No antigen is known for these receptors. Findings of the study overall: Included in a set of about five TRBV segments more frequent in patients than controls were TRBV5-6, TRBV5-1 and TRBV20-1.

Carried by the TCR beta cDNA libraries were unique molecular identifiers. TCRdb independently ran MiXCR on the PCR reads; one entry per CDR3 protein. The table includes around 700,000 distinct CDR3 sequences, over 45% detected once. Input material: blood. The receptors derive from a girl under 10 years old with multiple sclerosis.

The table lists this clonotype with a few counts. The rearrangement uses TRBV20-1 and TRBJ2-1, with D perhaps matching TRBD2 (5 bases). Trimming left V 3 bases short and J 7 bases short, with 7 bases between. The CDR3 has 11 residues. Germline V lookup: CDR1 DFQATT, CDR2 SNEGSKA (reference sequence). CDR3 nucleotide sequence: TGCAGTGCTAGGAGCGGAAATGAGCAGTTCTTC. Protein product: CSARSGNEQFF.

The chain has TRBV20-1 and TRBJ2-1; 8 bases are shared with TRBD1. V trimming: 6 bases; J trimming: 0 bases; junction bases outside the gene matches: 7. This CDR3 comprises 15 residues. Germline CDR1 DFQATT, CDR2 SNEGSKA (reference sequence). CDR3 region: CSAYRGLGSYNEQFF. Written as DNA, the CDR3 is TGCAGTGCGTACAGGGGGTTAGGCTCCTACAATGAGCAGTTCTTC.

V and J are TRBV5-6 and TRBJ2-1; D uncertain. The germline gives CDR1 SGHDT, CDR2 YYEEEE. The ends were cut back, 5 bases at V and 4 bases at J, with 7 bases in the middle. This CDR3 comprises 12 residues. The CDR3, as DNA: TGTGCCAGCAGTGCATTTTACAATGAGCAGTTCTTC. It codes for CASSAFYNEQFF.

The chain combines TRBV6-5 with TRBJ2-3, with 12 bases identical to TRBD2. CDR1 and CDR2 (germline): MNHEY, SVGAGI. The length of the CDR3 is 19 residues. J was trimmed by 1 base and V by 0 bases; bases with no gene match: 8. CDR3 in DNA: TGTGCCAGCAGTTACTCGACGGCTAGCGGGGGGGCGGGCACAGATACGCAGTATTTT. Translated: CASSYSTASGGAGTDTQYF.

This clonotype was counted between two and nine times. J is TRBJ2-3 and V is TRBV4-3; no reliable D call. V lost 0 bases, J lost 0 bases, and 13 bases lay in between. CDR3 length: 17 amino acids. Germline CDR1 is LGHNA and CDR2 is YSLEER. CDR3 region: CASSQDRSTISTDTQYF. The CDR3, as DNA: TGCGCCAGCAGCCAAGATAGATCGACGATCAGCACAGATACGCAGTATTTT.

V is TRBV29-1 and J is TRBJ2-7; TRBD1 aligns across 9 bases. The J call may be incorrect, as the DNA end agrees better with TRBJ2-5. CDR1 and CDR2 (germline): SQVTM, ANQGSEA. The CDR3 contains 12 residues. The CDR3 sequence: CSGQGTRETQYF. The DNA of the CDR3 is TGCAGTGGACAGGGGACACGAGAGACCCAGTACTTC.

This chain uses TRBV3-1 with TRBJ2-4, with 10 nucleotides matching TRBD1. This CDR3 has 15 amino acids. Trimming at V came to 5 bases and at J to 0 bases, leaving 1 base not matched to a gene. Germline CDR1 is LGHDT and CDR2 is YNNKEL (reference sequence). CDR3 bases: TGTGCCAGCAGCAGACAGGGGGCAGCCAAAAACATTCAGTACTTC. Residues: CASSRQGAAKNIQYF.

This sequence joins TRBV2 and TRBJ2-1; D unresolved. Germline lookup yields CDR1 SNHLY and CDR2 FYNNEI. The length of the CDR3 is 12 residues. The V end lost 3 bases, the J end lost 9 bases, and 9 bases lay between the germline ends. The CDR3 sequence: CASSDLSAEQFF. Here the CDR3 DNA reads TGTGCCAGCAGTGATCTCTCGGCTGAGCAGTTCTTC.

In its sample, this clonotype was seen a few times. Here the CDR3 DNA reads TGTGCCAGCAGGACTGCCGGCCTAGCGGGTTACAATGAGCAGTTCTTC. This translates into CASRTAGLAGYNEQFF. The chain carries TRBV6-2 or TRBV6-3 and TRBJ2-1; TRBD2 aligns across 8 bases. CDR3 length equals 16 residues. Per the germline V gene, CDR1 is MNHEY and CDR2 is SVGEGT. The V gene end was trimmed by 6 bases and the J gene end by 4 bases; junction bases not matched to a gene: 11.

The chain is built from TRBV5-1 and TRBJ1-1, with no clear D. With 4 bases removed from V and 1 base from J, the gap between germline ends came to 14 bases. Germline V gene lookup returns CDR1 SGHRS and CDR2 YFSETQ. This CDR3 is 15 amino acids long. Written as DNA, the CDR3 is TGCGCCAGCAGCCCCCCGGGGATTAGGAACACTGAAGCTTTCTTT. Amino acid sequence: CASSPPGIRNTEAFF.

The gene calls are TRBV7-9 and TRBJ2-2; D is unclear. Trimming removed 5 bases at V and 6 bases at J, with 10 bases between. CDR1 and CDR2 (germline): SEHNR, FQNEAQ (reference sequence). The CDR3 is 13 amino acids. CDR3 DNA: TGTGCCAGCAGCCCCCCTTCGTCCGGGGAGCTGTTTTTT. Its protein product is CASSPPSSGELFF.

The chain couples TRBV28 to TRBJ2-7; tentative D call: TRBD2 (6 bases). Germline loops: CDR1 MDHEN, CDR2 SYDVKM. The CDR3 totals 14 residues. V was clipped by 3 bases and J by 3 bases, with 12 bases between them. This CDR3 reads CASSFMGGLYEQYF. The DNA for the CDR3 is TGTGCCAGCAGTTTCATGGGGGGACTCTACGAGCAGTACTTC.

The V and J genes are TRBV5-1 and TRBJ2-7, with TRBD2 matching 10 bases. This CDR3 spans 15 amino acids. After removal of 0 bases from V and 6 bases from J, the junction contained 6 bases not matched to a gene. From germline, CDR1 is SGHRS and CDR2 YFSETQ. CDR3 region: CASSLELAGAVEQYF. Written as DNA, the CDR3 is TGCGCCAGCAGCTTGGAGCTAGCGGGAGCAGTCGAGCAGTACTTC.

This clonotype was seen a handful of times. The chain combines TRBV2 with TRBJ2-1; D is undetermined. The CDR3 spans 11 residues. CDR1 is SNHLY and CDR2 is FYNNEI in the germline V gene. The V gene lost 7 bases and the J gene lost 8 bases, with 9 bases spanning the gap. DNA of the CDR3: TGTGCCAGCATTACCCCTGATGAGCAGTTCTTC. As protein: CASITPDEQFF. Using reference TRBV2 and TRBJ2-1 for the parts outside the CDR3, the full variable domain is EPEVTQTPSHQVTQMGQEVILRCVPISNHLYFYWYRQILGQKVEFLVSFYNNEISEKSEIFDDQFSVERPDGSNFTLKIRSTKLEDSAMYFCASITPDEQFFGPGTRLTVL.

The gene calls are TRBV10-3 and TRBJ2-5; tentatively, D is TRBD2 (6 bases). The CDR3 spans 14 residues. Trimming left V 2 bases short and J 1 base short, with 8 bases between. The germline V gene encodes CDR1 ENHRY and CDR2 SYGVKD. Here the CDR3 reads CAISERGTQETQYF. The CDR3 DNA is TGTGCCATCAGTGAGCGGGGGACCCAAGAGACCCAGTACTTC.

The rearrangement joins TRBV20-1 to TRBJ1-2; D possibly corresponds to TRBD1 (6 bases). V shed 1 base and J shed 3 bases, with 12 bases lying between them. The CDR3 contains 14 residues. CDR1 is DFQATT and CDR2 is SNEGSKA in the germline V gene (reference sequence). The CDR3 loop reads CSARVLGAHYGYTF. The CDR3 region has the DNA TGCAGTGCTAGAGTGCTGGGGGCCCACTATGGCTACACCTTC.

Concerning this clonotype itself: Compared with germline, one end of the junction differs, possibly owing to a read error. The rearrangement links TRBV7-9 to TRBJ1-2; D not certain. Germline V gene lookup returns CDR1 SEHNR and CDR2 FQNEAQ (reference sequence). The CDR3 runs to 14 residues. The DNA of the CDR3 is TGTGCCGGCAGCATGGGCATCGGACGGAGTAGCTACACCTTC. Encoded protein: CAGSMGIGRSSYTF.

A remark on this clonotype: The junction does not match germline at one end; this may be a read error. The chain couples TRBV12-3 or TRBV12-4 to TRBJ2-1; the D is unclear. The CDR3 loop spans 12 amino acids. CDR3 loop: CASSLVPNEQVF. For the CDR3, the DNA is TGTGCCAGCAGTTTAGTACCCAATGAGCAGGTCTTC.

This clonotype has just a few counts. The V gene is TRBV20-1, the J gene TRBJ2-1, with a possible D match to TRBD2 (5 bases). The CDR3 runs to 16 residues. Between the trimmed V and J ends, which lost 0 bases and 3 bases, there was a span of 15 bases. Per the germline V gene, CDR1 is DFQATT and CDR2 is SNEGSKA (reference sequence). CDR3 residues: CSARDPDGVFYNEQFF. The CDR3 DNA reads TGCAGTGCTAGAGACCCCGACGGGGTATTCTACAATGAGCAGTTCTTC.

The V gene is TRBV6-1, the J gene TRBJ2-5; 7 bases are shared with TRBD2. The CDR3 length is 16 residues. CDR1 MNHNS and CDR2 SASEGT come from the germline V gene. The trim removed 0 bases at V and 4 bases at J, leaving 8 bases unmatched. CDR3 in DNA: TGTGCCAGCAGTGAAGCGATCGTAACGGGGGGAGAGACCCAGTACTTC. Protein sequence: CASSEAIVTGGETQYF.

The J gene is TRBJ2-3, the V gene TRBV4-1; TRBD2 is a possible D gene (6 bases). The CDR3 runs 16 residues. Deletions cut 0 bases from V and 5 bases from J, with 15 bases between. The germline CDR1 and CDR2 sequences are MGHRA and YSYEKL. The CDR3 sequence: CASSQDWEAAGDTQYF. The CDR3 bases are TGCGCCAGCAGCCAAGATTGGGAGGCAGCCGGAGATACGCAGTATTTT.

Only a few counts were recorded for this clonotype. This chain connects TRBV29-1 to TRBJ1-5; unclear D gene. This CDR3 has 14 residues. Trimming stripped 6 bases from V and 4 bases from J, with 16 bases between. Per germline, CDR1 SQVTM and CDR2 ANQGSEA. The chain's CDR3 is CSVLASDGNQPQHF. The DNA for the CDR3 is TGCAGCGTCCTCGCCTCAGACGGGAATCAGCCCCAGCATTTT.

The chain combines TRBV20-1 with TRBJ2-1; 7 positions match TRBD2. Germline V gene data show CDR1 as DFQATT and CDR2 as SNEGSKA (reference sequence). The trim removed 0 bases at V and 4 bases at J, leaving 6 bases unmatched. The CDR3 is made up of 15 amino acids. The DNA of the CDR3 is TGCAGTGCTAGAGATCCGGGACTACCATACAATGAGCAGTTCTTC. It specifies CSARDPGLPYNEQFF.

In nucleotides, the CDR3 is TGCGCCAGCAGCCGAACTCTAGCGGGGGCAGAGACCCAGTACTTC. Protein: CASSRTLAGAETQYF. This chain joins TRBV5-1 and TRBJ2-5; 10 bases agree with TRBD2. Trimming took 4 bases from V and 4 from J; bases not matched to a gene: 7. Per germline, CDR1 SGHRS and CDR2 YFSETQ. The CDR3 loop spans 15 amino acids.

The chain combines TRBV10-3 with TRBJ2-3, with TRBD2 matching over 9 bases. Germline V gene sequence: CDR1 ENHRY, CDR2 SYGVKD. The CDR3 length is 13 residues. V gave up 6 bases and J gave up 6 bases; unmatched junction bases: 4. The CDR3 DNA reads TGTGCCATCAGGCGGGAGGGGGTCGATACGCAGTATTTT. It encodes CAIRREGVDTQYF.

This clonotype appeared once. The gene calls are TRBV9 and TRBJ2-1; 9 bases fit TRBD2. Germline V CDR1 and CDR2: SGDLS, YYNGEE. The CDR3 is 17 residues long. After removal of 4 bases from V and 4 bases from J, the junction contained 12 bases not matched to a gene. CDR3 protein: CASSSGLSSGTYNEQFF. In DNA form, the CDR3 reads TGTGCCAGCAGCTCTGGTCTGTCTAGCGGGACTTACAATGAGCAGTTCTTC.

The CDR3 sequence: CASSFSSHRYEQYF. CDR3 nucleotides: TGTGCCAGCAGTTTCAGTTCCCATCGATACGAGCAGTACTTC. The chain recombines TRBV12-3 or TRBV12-4 with TRBJ2-4; D remains unclear. Gene TRBJ2-7 matches the end of the DNA better, so the J call may be wrong. The CDR3 runs 14 residues.

The CDR3 coding sequence is TGTGCCAGCAGTTTAGGGCTGGGGCGGAATTCACCCCTCCACTTT. This sequence encodes CASSLGLGRNSPLHF. J is TRBJ1-6 and V is TRBV12-3 or TRBV12-4; the D gene is possibly TRBD1 (5 bases). This CDR3 is 15 amino acids long. Trimming removed 1 base from V and 7 bases from J, with 11 bases in between.

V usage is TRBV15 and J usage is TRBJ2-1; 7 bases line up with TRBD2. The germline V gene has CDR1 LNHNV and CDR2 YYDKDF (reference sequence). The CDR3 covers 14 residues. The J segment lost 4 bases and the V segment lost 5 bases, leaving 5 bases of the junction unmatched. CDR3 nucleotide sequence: TGTGCCACCAGCCCCGGGACTACTTACAATGAGCAGTTCTTC. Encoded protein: CATSPGTTYNEQFF.